The clone carrying this T cell receptor (beta chain) was detected many times. Its antigen is not identified. These data belong to a study of T cells in Graves' hyperthyroidism and ophthalmopathy. Overall study findings and caveats: Blood also held most thyroid clonotypes expanded beyond 0.001.

The CDR3 regions of TCR beta were amplified from RNA transcripts. The TCR CDR3 first-round RT-PCR relied on the HTBI primer set. TCRdb passed the multiplex PCR reads through MiXCR, listing each CDR3 protein once. Of about 300,000 distinct CDR3 sequences in the sample, approximately 18% are singletons; the top ten hold approximately 35%. Uncontrolled infection, other autoimmune disease, pregnancy or lactation led to exclusion. Diagnosing involved the use of clinical symptoms, serum thyroxine and TRAb, thyroid ultrasound and orbital computed tomography. PBMCs were sourced from approximately 9 ml fresh peripheral blood. The sequence was collected from a man in his forties or fifties with Graves' ophthalmopathy. Sequencing used blood.

For the CDR3, the DNA is TGTGCCAGCAGCCAAGTAAGGATCCGGAGGGAAAAACTGTTTTTT. Translated: CASSQVRIRREKLFF. The chain is built from TRBV3-1 and TRBJ1-4; the D is unclear. The CDR3 loop spans 15 amino acids. The V end lost 1 base, the J end lost 8 bases, and 14 bases lay between the germline ends. Per germline, CDR1 LGHDT and CDR2 YNNKEL (reference sequence).